The 7 T cell receptor beta chains given below trace back to one sample, sequenced in a study of blood T cell repertoires in COVID-19. TCRdb's copy holds only in-frame clones and misses some; the assay was immunoSEQ multiplex PCR. The sample carries about 270,000 clones, 85% to 90% recorded once. The specimen was PBMCs or T cells enriched from blood (not recorded which). Receptors originate from a woman aged 18-30 years who had recovered from COVID-19.

The J gene is TRBJ2-7, the V gene TRBV5-4; D remains unclear. Germline V lookup: CDR1 SGHNT, CDR2 YYREEE (reference sequence). The CDR3 contains 13 residues. V was trimmed by 0 bases and J by 4 bases, leaving 8 bases between them. CDR3 residues: CASSLDPVYEQYF. The DNA of the CDR3 is TGTGCCAGCAGCTTGGATCCGGTATACGAGCAGTACTTC.

The chain recombines TRBV5-4 with TRBJ1-1; no clear D gene. V lost 5 bases to trimming and J lost 1 base, with 9 bases between them. CDR1 is SGHNT, CDR2 YYREEE, per germline (reference sequence). This CDR3 contains 13 residues. As DNA, the CDR3 is TGTGCCAGCAGGAGAGAGGGGAACACTGAAGCTTTCTTT. Its translation: CASRREGNTEAFF.

The V call is TRBV9, the J call TRBJ2-1; 10 bases are shared with TRBD1. Germline assignment: CDR1 SGDLS and CDR2 YYNGEE. Germline trimming cut 4 bases from V and 5 bases from J; bases unmatched to any gene: 9. The CDR3 runs to 16 residues. The CDR3 nucleotides are TGTGCCAGCAGCAACAGACAGGGGGCGTTCCACAATGAGCAGTTCTTC. The encoded protein is CASSNRQGAFHNEQFF.

The rearrangement links TRBV15 to TRBJ2-1; 11 bases align to TRBD2. Germline lookup yields CDR1 LNHNV and CDR2 YYDKDF (reference sequence). With V trimmed by 5 bases and J by 4 bases, 4 bases remained unmatched. The CDR3 has 15 residues. CDR3 DNA: TGTGCCACCAGCGGCCTAGCGGGGGGTTACAATGAGCAGTTCTTC. This sequence encodes CATSGLAGGYNEQFF.

The chain combines TRBV30 with TRBJ1-3; D is perhaps TRBD1 (5 bases). CDR1 and CDR2 from the germline V gene are GTSNPN and SVGIG (reference sequence). The V and J ends lost 4 bases and 3 bases respectively, with 13 bases between them. The CDR3 runs 14 residues. CDR3 nucleotides: TGTGCCTGGACGGCCCGGGGGGTTGGAAACACCATATATTTT. It codes for CAWTARGVGNTIYF.

This chain connects TRBV28 to TRBJ2-7, with 10 bases identical to TRBD1. The trim removed 6 bases at V and 0 bases at J, leaving 5 bases unmatched. This CDR3 has 15 residues. Germline CDR1 is MDHEN and CDR2 is SYDVKM. For the CDR3, the DNA is TGTGCCAGCAGAACCGGGACAGGGGCCTCCTACGAGCAGTACTTC. It yields the protein CASRTGTGASYEQYF.

The chain carries TRBV5-6 and TRBJ1-5, with 10 positions matching TRBD1. Germline lookup yields CDR1 SGHDT and CDR2 YYEEEE. With 6 bases clipped from V and 0 bases from J, the junction kept 12 bases outside the gene matches. This CDR3 region has 18 residues. Here the CDR3 reads CASTPRTGGSDSNQPQHF. For the CDR3, the DNA is TGTGCCAGCACCCCTAGGACAGGGGGTAGCGATAGCAATCAGCCCCAGCATTTT.